A selection of T cell receptor beta chains follows, all from one sample in a study of metastatic and nonmetastatic thyroid tumors. TCRdb re-called clones from the PCR reads using MiXCR. The repertoire holds about 85,000 clones, around 7.8% seen once, with around 8.5% in the top ten. The sequencing input was blood. The source of these receptors is a female donor with papillary thyroid cancer or a benign thyroid nodule (not recorded which). Some clones in this sample may be carry-over from other donors' samples. The CDR3 runs from the conserved cysteine through the conserved F or W. D genes are given only for firm matches. Only part of the rows carry a size: once, few, many, or a class if the clone is expanded.

CDR3 DNA: TGCAGTGCTATTACAGGGGAGTTCTACGAGCAGTACTTC
CDR3 protein: CSAITGEFYEQYF
J gene: TRBJ2-7
V gene: TRBV20-1
clone size: many
D gene: TRBD1

CDR3 DNA: TGCGCCAGCAGCCTCCGGGACAGAGAGAGAGAGACCCAGTACTTC
CDR3 protein: CASSLRDRERETQYF
J gene: TRBJ2-5
V gene: TRBV4-1
clone size: many
D gene: TRBD1

CDR3 DNA: TGTGCCAGCAGCCAAACAGGGCGAGAGCAGTACTTC
CDR3 protein: CASSQTGREQYF
J gene: TRBJ2-7
V gene: TRBV3-1
clone size: many
D gene: NA

CDR3 DNA: TGTGCCAGCAGCGAAAGCGACAGGGGCACTGAAGCTTTCTTT
CDR3 protein: CASSESDRGTEAFF
J gene: TRBJ1-1
V gene: TRBV11-2
clone size: many
D gene: TRBD1

CDR3 DNA: TGTGCCAGCTCACCACCGCAGGGGCGGGAAGATACGCAGTATTTT
CDR3 protein: CASSPPQGREDTQYF
J gene: TRBJ2-3
V gene: TRBV18
clone size: many
D gene: NA

CDR3 DNA: TGTGCCACCAGCAGAGATCCGGGCAATCAGCCCCAGCATTTT
CDR3 protein: CATSRDPGNQPQHF
J gene: TRBJ1-5
V gene: TRBV15
clone size: many
D gene: NA

CDR3 DNA: TGTGCCAGCAGTTTAGGCCCGAGGAATCAGCCCCAGCATTTT
CDR3 protein: CASSLGPRNQPQHF
J gene: TRBJ1-5
V gene: TRBV6-5
clone size: NA
D gene: NA

CDR3 DNA: TGCGCCAGCAGCATACAGACTAGCGGGAACACAGATACGCAGTATTTT
CDR3 protein: CASSIQTSGNTDTQYF
J gene: TRBJ2-3
V gene: TRBV5-1
clone size: many
D gene: TRBD2

CDR3 DNA: TGCGCCAGCAGCCAAGATCTAGGCAAAAAAGGGGTTCAGTACTTC
CDR3 protein: CASSQDLGKKGVQYF
J gene: TRBJ2-4
V gene: TRBV4-1
clone size: many
D gene: NA

CDR3 DNA: TGTGCCAGCAGTCCCGAGACTAGCGGGGGTTGGGAGACCCAGTACTTC
CDR3 protein: CASSPETSGGWETQYF
J gene: TRBJ2-5
V gene: TRBV6-1
clone size: many
D gene: TRBD2

CDR3 DNA: TGTGCCATCGGAGGGGGCTCCTCCTACAATGAGCAGTTCTTC
CDR3 protein: CAIGGGSSYNEQFF
J gene: TRBJ2-1
V gene: TRBV10-3
clone size: NA
D gene: NA

CDR3 DNA: TGTGCCAGCAGCCAAGATACGGGGTCGGACTCTGGCTACACCTTC
CDR3 protein: CASSQDTGSDSGYTF
J gene: TRBJ1-2
V gene: TRBV4-2
clone size: NA
D gene: NA

CDR3 DNA: TGTGCCAGCAGTGAAGTGGGGTCTAACTATGGCTACACCTTC
CDR3 protein: CASSEVGSNYGYTF
J gene: TRBJ1-2
V gene: TRBV6-1
clone size: many
D gene: NA

CDR3 DNA: TGTGCCAGCAGAGATTGGACAGGGAAAACTTTCTTT
CDR3 protein: CASRDWTGKTFF
J gene: TRBJ1-1
V gene: TRBV6-1
clone size: NA
D gene: TRBD1

CDR3 DNA: TGTGCCAGCAGTTACTCAGAGGACCGGGAGCTGTTTTTT
CDR3 protein: CASSYSEDRELFF
J gene: TRBJ2-2
V gene: TRBV6-6
clone size: many
D gene: NA

CDR3 DNA: TGTGCCAGCAGTGCAGGAACCTATGGCTACACCTTC
CDR3 protein: CASSAGTYGYTF
J gene: TRBJ1-2
V gene: TRBV27
clone size: many
D gene: NA

CDR3 DNA: TGTGCCAGCAGTCCCCCCGGTTATGGCTACACCTTC
CDR3 protein: CASSPPGYGYTF
J gene: TRBJ1-2
V gene: TRBV28
clone size: many
D gene: NA

CDR3 DNA: TGTGCCAGCAGTCGACATGCAACTAATGAAAAACTGTTTTTT
CDR3 protein: CASSRHATNEKLFF
J gene: TRBJ1-4
V gene: TRBV12-3/TRBV12-4
clone size: many
D gene: NA

CDR3 DNA: TGTGCCAGCGGGTATGGGGCTCAGGAAAAACTGTTTTTT
CDR3 protein: CASGYGAQEKLFF
J gene: TRBJ1-4
V gene: TRBV3-1
clone size: many
D gene: NA

CDR3 DNA: TGTGCCAGCAGCGAAACTAGCGGGGGACACAATGAGCAGTTCTTC
CDR3 protein: CASSETSGGHNEQFF
J gene: TRBJ2-1
V gene: TRBV2
clone size: many
D gene: TRBD2

CDR3 DNA: TGTGCCAGCAGTAATCAGGGTAGGGATACGCAGTATTTT
CDR3 protein: CASSNQGRDTQYF
J gene: TRBJ2-3
V gene: TRBV6-1
clone size: many
D gene: NA

CDR3 DNA: TGCGCCAGCAGCCACGGACTGGGACTAGCGGGAAACACAGATACGCAGTATTTT
CDR3 protein: CASSHGLGLAGNTDTQYF
J gene: TRBJ2-3
V gene: TRBV5-1
clone size: many
D gene: TRBD2

CDR3 DNA: TGCAGTGCTAGCAGAGGGACAGGTGGAAACACCATATATTTT
CDR3 protein: CSASRGTGGNTIYF
J gene: TRBJ1-3
V gene: TRBV20-1
clone size: many
D gene: TRBD1